One sample yielded the 29 T cell receptor beta chains listed below, sequenced in a study of low-dose radiotherapy and immunotherapy resistance in tumors (dated by TCRdb to about 2022). Sequencing instrument: Illumina MiniSeq. TCRs were amplified with Phusion for approximately 20 PCR cycles using a constant-region primer together with the adapter attached to the V primers. Using fastp at Q25 and MiXCR, TCRdb reprocessed the public reads and kept productive beta chains. Every distinct CDR3 protein forms one entry, paired with its most common genes and DNA. The sample table holds about 50,000 distinct CDR3 sequences, of which 12% were seen once. The ten largest account for about 6% of the sample. Interpreted using the paper, the time point label stands for: before trial treatment. The source material was PBMCs, sampled before treatment. The source is a female donor with ovarian cancer.

This clonotype came up many times. DNA for the CDR3: TGTGCCAGCAGTTACTCTCCCCTGGGCGGGGTTTACAATGAGCAGTTCTTC. Amino acid sequence: CASSYSPLGGVYNEQFF. The chain joins TRBV6-2 or TRBV6-3 to TRBJ2-1, with TRBD2 as a possible D gene (6 bases). This CDR3 is 17 amino acids long. Germline V gene sequence: CDR1 MNHEY, CDR2 SVGEGT. V was cut by 0 bases and J by 4 bases, with 16 bases left in between.

In this sample, this clonotype turned up many times. DNA for the CDR3: TGTGCCAGCAGTTTAGCGGGGGCTGGGGCCAACGTCCTGACTTTC. As protein: CASSLAGAGANVLTF. This sequence joins TRBV28 and TRBJ2-6, with 7 nucleotides matching TRBD2. CDR3 length: 15 amino acids. Germline CDR1 and CDR2: MDHEN and SYDVKM. V shed 2 bases, J shed 2 bases, and the junction held 0 bases outside the gene matches.

Remarks on this clonotype: A much larger clonotype is one base distant, so this may be a read error. The V call is TRBV29-1, the J call TRBJ1-2; 8 nucleotides align to TRBD1. The CDR3 is 13 amino acids. Germline lookup yields CDR1 SQVTM and CDR2 ANQGSEA. CDR3 coding DNA: TGCAGCGTGAAACAGGGGGTCGCGGATGGCCACACCTTC. It yields the protein CSVKQGVADGHTF.

This clonotype occurred many times. This chain joins TRBV5-1 and TRBJ1-6; D call uncertain. The V gene's germline CDR1 is SGHRS and CDR2 YFSETQ. Trimming took 5 bases from V and 5 from J, leaving 14 bases between them. The CDR3 covers 15 residues. CDR3 region: CASRISTLNNSPLHF. DNA of the CDR3: TGCGCCAGCAGAATCTCGACTCTAAATAATTCACCCCTCCACTTT.

This clonotype has at least ten counts. The rearrangement links TRBV11-2 to TRBJ2-7; 8 bases align to TRBD2. J gave up 6 bases and V 3 bases, and 4 bases lay outside the gene matches. Germline lookup yields CDR1 SGHAT and CDR2 FQNNGV. This CDR3 spans 13 amino acids. CDR3: CASSFGGAFEQYF. For the CDR3, the DNA is TGTGCCAGCAGCTTCGGGGGGGCCTTCGAGCAGTACTTC. Using reference TRBV11-2 and TRBJ2-7 for the parts outside the CDR3, the full variable domain is EAGVAQSPRYKIIEKRQSVAFWCNPISGHATLYWYQQILGQGPKLLIQFQNNGVVDDSQLPKDRFSAERLKGVDSTLKIQPAKLEDSAVYLCASSFGGAFEQYFGPGTRLTVT.

Ten or more counts support this clonotype. This rearrangement joins TRBV20-1 to TRBJ2-3; D is possibly TRBD1 or TRBD2 (6 bases each). Trimming took 3 bases from V and 4 from J, leaving 14 bases between them. Germline V gives CDR1 DFQATT, CDR2 SNEGSKA (reference sequence). The CDR3 has 14 amino acids. Here the CDR3 DNA reads TGCAGTGCTAGCCGGGACACGGGAGCAGATACGCAGTATTTT. Its protein is CSASRDTGADTQYF.

This clonotype was recorded at least ten times. The rearrangement joins TRBV10-1 to TRBJ2-2; 9 bases are a match to TRBD1. Germline CDR1 is WNHNN and CDR2 is SYGVQD (reference sequence). The CDR3 length is 17 residues. J lost 2 bases, V lost 6 bases, and 10 bases had no gene match. CDR3 DNA: TGCGCCAGCAGCGCCGGGACAGGGAGAGGAAACACCGGGGAGCTGTTTTTT. It translates to CASSAGTGRGNTGELFF.

This clonotype was picked up many times. The rearrangement links TRBV10-3 to TRBJ2-1; D uncertain. The V end lost 3 bases, the J end lost 5 bases, and 11 bases lay between the germline ends. CDR3 size: 14 residues. Germline assignment: CDR1 ENHRY and CDR2 SYGVKD. The CDR3 nucleotides are TGTGCCATCAGTGACGGGTATTCGGACAATGAGCAGTTCTTC. This encodes CAISDGYSDNEQFF.

Note on this clonotype: This is likely an artifact of a read error, given a far larger clone one base away. This sequence joins TRBV23-1 and TRBJ2-1, with D maybe TRBD2 (7 bases). TRBV23-1 is an ORF, with its function uncertain. Trimming pared 3 bases from V and 10 bases from J, leaving 22 bases between. The CDR3 contains 16 residues. The CDR3 is CASSHPNQGTNYEQFF. CDR3 sequence (DNA): TGCGCCAGCAGTCATCCCAACCAGGGGACTAACTACGAGCAGTTCTTC.

This clonotype was seen at least ten times. V and J are TRBV30 and TRBJ2-6; either TRBD1 or TRBD2 may supply D (5 bases each). CDR1 and CDR2 (germline): GTSNPN, SVGIG (reference sequence). This CDR3 region has 17 residues. V was cut by 0 bases and J by 0 bases, with 12 bases left in between. This chain's CDR3 is CAWSVGTVSSGANVLTF. The DNA for the CDR3 is TGTGCCTGGAGTGTTGGGACCGTGAGCTCTGGGGCCAACGTCCTGACTTTC.

Remarks on this clonotype: It differs at one base from a far larger clone, so likely a read error. The CDR3 spells CASSLGWAGGISYNEQYF. CDR3 nucleotide sequence: TGTGCCAGCAGTTTAGGATGGGCAGGGGGCATCTCCTACAATGAGCAGTACTTC. The chain is built from TRBV28 and TRBJ2-7; 8 nucleotides agree with TRBD1. Germline CDR1 and CDR2: MDHEN and SYDVKM. Germline trimming cut 2 bases from V and 7 bases from J; bases unmatched to any gene: 19. The CDR3 runs 18 residues.

This clonotype was seen only a few times. This sequence joins TRBV5-4 and TRBJ2-5; 7 bases align to TRBD2. The CDR3 has 17 residues. Trimming at V came to 0 bases and at J to 2 bases, leaving 10 bases not matched to a gene. Germline CDR1 reads SGHNT; CDR2 reads YYREEE (reference sequence). CDR3: CASSLVGASGMQETQYF. Written as DNA, the CDR3 is TGTGCCAGCAGCTTGGTTGGGGCTAGCGGTATGCAAGAGACCCAGTACTTC. Full variable domain (outside the CDR3, taken from reference TRBV5-4 and TRBJ2-5): ETGVTQSPTHLIKTRGQQVTLRCSSQSGHNTVSWYQQALGQGPQFIFQYYREEENGRGNFPPRFSGLQFPNYSSELNVNALELDDSALYLCASSLVGASGMQETQYFGPGTRLLVL.

The rearrangement links TRBV2 to TRBJ2-5; 8 positions agree with TRBD1. The V and J ends lost 3 bases and 2 bases, in that order; junction bases with no gene match: 17. The CDR3 spans 19 residues. The germline V gene has CDR1 SNHLY and CDR2 FYNNEI. CDR3 sequence: CASSDPGQALGTGQETQYF. The DNA for the CDR3 is TGTGCCAGCAGTGACCCGGGACAGGCTCTCGGTACTGGACAAGAGACCCAGTACTTC. The whole variable domain, remainder taken from reference TRBV2 and TRBJ2-5, is EPEVTQTPSHQVTQMGQEVILRCVPISNHLYFYWYRQILGQKVEFLVSFYNNEISEKSEIFDDQFSVERPDGSNFTLKIRSTKLEDSAMYFCASSDPGQALGTGQETQYFGPGTRLLVL.

This clonotype appeared a few times. V and J are TRBV20-1 and TRBJ1-1; D not certain. Germline CDR1 reads DFQATT; CDR2 reads SNEGSKA (reference sequence). V dropped 2 bases and J dropped 2 bases, with 3 bases sitting between them. This CDR3 spans 11 amino acids. CDR3 bases: TGCAGTGCTAGATTTAACACTGAAGCTTTCTTT. Its translation is CSARFNTEAFF.

This clonotype was detected many times. The V gene is TRBV11-1, the J gene TRBJ2-1, with D possibly matching TRBD1 (6 bases). Trimming cost V 4 bases and J 10 bases, with 14 bases left between them. Germline assignment: CDR1 SGHAT and CDR2 FQDESV (reference sequence). CDR3 length equals 13 residues. CDR3 residues: CASSSPSGVEQFF. The CDR3 DNA follows: TGTGCCAGCAGCTCGCCTTCAGGGGTAGAGCAGTTCTTC.

This clonotype was detected ten times or more. This chain joins TRBV5-3 and TRBJ2-2; D uncertain. TRBV5-3 is reported as an ORF; its role is uncertain. V was shortened by 4 bases and J by 6 bases, with 7 bases between the two germline ends. The CDR3 is 12 residues long. CDR3 in amino acids: CARSPPPGELFF. For the CDR3, the DNA is TGTGCCAGAAGCCCGCCGCCCGGGGAGCTGTTTTTT.

This clonotype appeared a few times. The chain carries TRBV5-1 and TRBJ2-5; 7 positions match TRBD2. CDR1 SGHRS and CDR2 YFSETQ come from the germline V gene. The junction had 0 bases not matched to a gene; V was cut back by 4 bases and J by 0 bases. This CDR3 is built from 13 residues. Here the CDR3 DNA reads TGCGCCAGCAGCGGGGGGGACCAAGAGACCCAGTACTTC. Protein sequence: CASSGGDQETQYF. The full variable domain, rest sourced from reference TRBV5-1 and TRBJ2-5, is KAGVTQTPRYLIKTRGQQVTLSCSPISGHRSVSWYQQTPGQGLQFLFEYFSETQRNKGNFPGRFSGRQFSNSRSEMNVSTLELGDSALYLCASSGGDQETQYFGPGTRLLVL.

This clonotype was observed many times. The chain employs TRBV5-1 and TRBJ2-3, with D hard to call. Trimming cost V 2 bases and J 0 bases, with 10 bases left between them. Germline CDR1 SGHRS, CDR2 YFSETQ. The CDR3 spans 15 residues. CDR3 sequence (DNA): TGCGCCAGCAGCTTTCAAGGTGCGAGCACAGATACGCAGTATTTT. This translates into CASSFQGASTDTQYF.

This clonotype was counted at least ten times. The chain recombines TRBV30 with TRBJ2-1; 9 positions agree with TRBD1. Germline trimming cut 5 bases from V and 10 bases from J; bases unmatched to any gene: 12. The CDR3 contains 14 residues. The germline V gene encodes CDR1 GTSNPN and CDR2 SVGIG (reference sequence). The DNA for the CDR3 is TGTGCCTGGGCCCTGGACAGGGGCGGGCGAGAGCAGTTCTTC. Its translation is CAWALDRGGREQFF.

V is TRBV20-1 and J is TRBJ2-7, with 10 positions matching TRBD1. Germline lookup yields CDR1 DFQATT and CDR2 SNEGSKA (reference sequence). This CDR3 spans 15 amino acids. V dropped 6 bases and J dropped 6; count of bases not matched to a gene: 14. The CDR3 spells CSASNLGQGSGEQYF. The CDR3 DNA reads TGCAGTGCCAGTAACCTGGGACAGGGGTCCGGCGAGCAGTACTTC.

This clonotype was counted many times. The DNA for the CDR3 is TGTGCCATCAGCAAGACTAGCGGGAGGGCCGTAGCCCCCGGCGCCCCAGCTGGGGAGCTGTTTTTT. Translation gives CAISKTSGRAVAPGAPAGELFF. The chain links TRBV10-3 to TRBJ2-2; 14 bases match TRBD2. Germline values: CDR1 ENHRY, CDR2 SYGVKD. With V trimmed by 6 bases and J by 8 bases, 26 bases remained unmatched. There are 22 residues in the CDR3.

This clonotype has at least ten counts. V is TRBV12-3 or TRBV12-4 and J is TRBJ2-5, with a weak D call TRBD2 (5 bases). CDR3 length: 13 residues. V was pared by 4 bases and J by 4 bases, with 10 bases between. The CDR3 sequence is CASSYGRGETQYF. CDR3 DNA sequence: TGTGCCAGCAGTTATGGACGGGGAGAGACCCAGTACTTC.

This clonotype was detected only once. This may be a read error: a much more frequent sequence differs by one nucleotide. The chain is built from TRBV3-1 and TRBJ2-1; tentatively, D is TRBD2 (5 bases). The germline V gene has CDR1 LGHDT and CDR2 YNNKEL (reference sequence). The CDR3 runs to 15 residues. CDR3 in DNA: TGTGCCAGCAGCCAAGATTTGGGGAGTTGGAATGAGCAGTCCTTC. It translates to CASSQDLGSWNEQSF.

This clonotype was observed many times. The chain recombines TRBV5-6 with TRBJ1-3, with a possible D match to TRBD1 (5 bases). The germline CDR1 and CDR2 sequences are SGHDT and YYEEEE. V gave up 3 bases and J gave up 0 bases, with 19 bases separating them. This CDR3 has 18 residues. CDR3 bases: TGTGCCAGCAGCTCCCGACCTCGGGACGTTTTCTCTGGAAACACCATATATTTT. As protein: CASSSRPRDVFSGNTIYF.

In its sample, this clonotype was seen many times. V and J are TRBV12-3 or TRBV12-4 and TRBJ2-7; D remains ambiguous. Between the trimmed V and J ends, which lost 0 bases and 0 bases, there was a span of 6 bases. The CDR3 totals 14 residues. The CDR3 protein is CASSLALHSYEQYF. As DNA, the CDR3 is TGTGCCAGCAGTTTAGCCCTCCACTCCTACGAGCAGTACTTC.

In its sample, this clonotype was seen many times. The chain recombines TRBV5-1 with TRBJ2-1, with TRBD1 identical over 7 bases. V dropped 4 bases and J dropped 15; count of bases not matched to a gene: 7. The CDR3 spans 11 residues. CDR1 and CDR2 from the germline V gene are SGHRS and YFSETQ. The CDR3 DNA reads as TGCGCCAGCAGCCTCACAGGGGATCTGTTCTTC. Protein product: CASSLTGDLFF.

This clonotype was found many times. This chain links TRBV2 with TRBJ2-2, with 8 bases lining up with TRBD1. Germline V gives CDR1 SNHLY, CDR2 FYNNEI. Trimming removed 6 bases from V and 5 bases from J; junction bases left unmatched: 5. There are 14 residues in the CDR3. The CDR3 nucleotides are TGTGCCAGCAGACCCGACAGGGGTACCGGGGAGCTGTTTTTT. Protein sequence: CASRPDRGTGELFF.

The rearrangement uses TRBV14 and TRBJ2-7; D may be TRBD1 (6 bases). This CDR3 is 15 amino acids long. V was cut by 4 bases and J by 4 bases, with 17 bases left in between. Per germline, CDR1 SGHDN and CDR2 FVKESK. The CDR3 sequence is CASSRFQGILYEQYF. In DNA, the CDR3 is TGTGCCAGCAGCCGATTTCAGGGGATCCTTTACGAGCAGTACTTC.

Points on this clonotype: This sequence is one base from a far larger clone and is likely a read error. The chain joins TRBV4-3 to TRBJ2-7, with a possible D match to TRBD2 (5 bases). The CDR3 runs 14 residues. The V gene lost 7 bases and the J gene lost 0 bases, with 13 bases spanning the gap. Germline V gives CDR1 LGHNA, CDR2 YSLEER. The CDR3: CASNPIGNSYEQYF. The CDR3 DNA sequence: TGCGCCAGCAACCCCATCGGGAACTCCTACGAGCAGTACTTC.